The following is a T cell receptor (beta chain) sequence with its context. Its antigen is unknown. No much larger clone is present one base from it, and per-base qualities are unavailable. Other DNA sequences in the same sample also yield this CDR3. This entry is derived from a study of OX40 agonist ivuxolimab in advanced cancers. A note on the overall study: Ivuxolimab was a fully human IgG2 agonistic monoclonal antibody targeting the costimulatory receptor OX40 (CD134). Intravenous ivuxolimab was administered to patients every 2 weeks at six dose levels: 0.01, 0.1, 0.3, 1.5, 3 and 10 mg/kg. Of the 50 to 55 dose-escalation patients, hepatocellular carcinoma was present in about 20, melanoma in some 15, renal cell carcinoma in 9 and head and neck cancer in 9. The dose-escalation cohort was roughly 80% male with a mean age of approximately 60 years, ranging from roughly 20 to 80. Prior anti-PD-1, anti-PD-L1 or anti-CTLA-4 therapy was permitted, and 30% to 45% of dose-escalation patients had received checkpoint inhibitors. Three dose-escalation patients achieved partial responses, one with hepatocellular carcinoma and two with cutaneous melanoma. Peripheral TCRbeta sequencing was intended to test whether TCR sequence diversity was altered and clonal T-cell expansion was caused by ivuxolimab. The paper reports the monotherapy dose-escalation portion (N of about 47 patients) of the phase I ivuxolimab trial. The study at large found these results: On average, CD8+ T cells showed more expanded clones than CD4+ T cells after ivuxolimab. Low levels of normalized T-cell clonal expansion were also seen in some nonresponding patients. Clonal expansion of both CD4+ and CD8+ blood T cells was observed from baseline to week 6 at doses 0.1 to 3.0 mg/kg. In the 0.1-3.0 mg/kg groups, partial responders had among the lowest normalized peripheral clonal expansion, particularly in CD8+ T cells. The antigen specificity of the peripheral T cells that underwent clonal expansion was not determined.

V lost 7 bases and J lost 7 bases; the stretch between them is 20 bases long. The germline V gene (reference sequence) specifies MNHEY as CDR1 and SMNVEV as CDR2. Reading from cysteine to phenylalanine, the CDR3 counts 15 amino acids. CDR3 DNA is the only sequence kept; it has 45 bases, read in frame from the first base. The trial excluded patients who had a history of autoimmune disease or who were on systemic immunosuppression. In every dose cohort, peripheral blood was drawn for TCR sequencing at baseline, cycle 4 day 1, and cycle 7 day 1. Samples came from an open-label, multicenter, first-in-human phase I dose-escalation trial of ivuxolimab. Adults with locally advanced or metastatic head and neck squamous cell, hepatocellular, melanoma or renal cell carcinoma were enrolled in the trial. Before TCR sequencing, CD4+ T cells and CD8+ T cells were sorted from peripheral blood as separate populations.

For sequencing of the TCRbeta CDR3 region, genomic DNA was extracted from the sorted cells. The immunoSEQ Assay was used to sequence the TCRbeta CDR3 regions. As stored in TCRdb, this immuneACCESS dataset retains in-frame rearrangements with V and J assigned. A fraction of the clones does not appear; measured against another copy, unresolved V genes explain less than half of the discrepancy, and the remainder lacks a known reason. The sample table shows roughly 24,000 clones, and 84% are seen once. About 17% of the sample lies in the top ten. This receptor was taken from an adult with an advanced solid tumor such as melanoma, head and neck, liver or kidney cancer. Sequencing used CD4+ or CD8+ T cells sorted from blood, obtained in a trial of the OX40 agonist ivuxolimab. This sequence uses TRBV27 and TRBJ1-5; the D gene is not confidently resolved. The nucleotide sequence reads as follows: TGTGCCAGCATCTATGGACCCCCAGGAGGCCAGCCCCAGCATTTT. This sequence encodes CASIYGPPGGQPQHF.